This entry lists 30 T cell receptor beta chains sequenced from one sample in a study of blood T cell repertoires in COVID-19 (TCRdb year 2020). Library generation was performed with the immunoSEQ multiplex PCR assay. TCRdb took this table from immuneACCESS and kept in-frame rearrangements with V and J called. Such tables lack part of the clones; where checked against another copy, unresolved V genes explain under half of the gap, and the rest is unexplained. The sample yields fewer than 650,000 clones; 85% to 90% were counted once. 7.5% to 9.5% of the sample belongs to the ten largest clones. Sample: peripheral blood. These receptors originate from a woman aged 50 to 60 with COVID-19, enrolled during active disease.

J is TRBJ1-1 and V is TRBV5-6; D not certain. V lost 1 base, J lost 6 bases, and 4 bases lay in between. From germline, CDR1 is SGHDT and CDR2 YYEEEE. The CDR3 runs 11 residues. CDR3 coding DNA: TGTGCCAGCAGCTTGCGTGCTGAAGCTTTCTTT. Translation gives CASSLRAEAFF.

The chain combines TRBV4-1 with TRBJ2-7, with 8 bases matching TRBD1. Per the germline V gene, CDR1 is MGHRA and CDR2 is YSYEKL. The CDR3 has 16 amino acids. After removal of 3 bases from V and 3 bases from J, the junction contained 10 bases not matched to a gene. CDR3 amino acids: CASSHFGQGLFYEQYF. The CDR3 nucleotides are TGCGCCAGCAGCCACTTCGGACAGGGTCTTTTCTACGAGCAGTACTTC.

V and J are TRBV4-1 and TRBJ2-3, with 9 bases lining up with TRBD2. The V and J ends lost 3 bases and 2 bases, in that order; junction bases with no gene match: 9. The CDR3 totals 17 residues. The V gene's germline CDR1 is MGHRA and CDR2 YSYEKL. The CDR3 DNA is TGCGCCAGCAGCCATACTATAAGCGGGGGGCACACAGATACGCAGTATTTT. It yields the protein CASSHTISGGHTDTQYF.

CDR3: CASSLRGASSPLHF. The CDR3 bases are TGTGCCAGCAGCCTTCGGGGGGCTAGTTCACCCCTCCACTTT. V is TRBV14 and J is TRBJ1-6; TRBD1 is a possible D gene (6 bases). The CDR3 runs to 14 residues. Germline V gene lookup returns CDR1 SGHDN and CDR2 FVKESK. V lost 4 bases and J 9 bases, leaving 13 bases between the germline ends.

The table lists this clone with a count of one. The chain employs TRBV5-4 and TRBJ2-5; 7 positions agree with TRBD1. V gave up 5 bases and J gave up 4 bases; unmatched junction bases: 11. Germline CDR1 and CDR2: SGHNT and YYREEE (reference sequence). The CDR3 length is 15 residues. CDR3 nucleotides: TGTGCCAGCAGAAGGGACAGCCAAACCCCAGAGACCCAGTACTTC. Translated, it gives CASRRDSQTPETQYF.

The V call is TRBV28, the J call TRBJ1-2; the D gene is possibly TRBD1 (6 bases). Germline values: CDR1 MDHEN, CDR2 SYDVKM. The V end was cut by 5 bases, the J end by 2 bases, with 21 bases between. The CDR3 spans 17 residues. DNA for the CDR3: TGTGCCAGCAGTCCCCCCCCCACTCAGGGGCAAAACTATGGCTACACCTTC. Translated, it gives CASSPPPTQGQNYGYTF.

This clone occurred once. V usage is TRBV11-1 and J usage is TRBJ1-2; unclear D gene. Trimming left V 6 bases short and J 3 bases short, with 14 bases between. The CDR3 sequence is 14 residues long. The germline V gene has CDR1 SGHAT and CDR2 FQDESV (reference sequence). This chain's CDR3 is CASSIGRSDYGYTF. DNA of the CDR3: TGTGCCAGCAGTATAGGGAGGTCCGACTATGGCTACACCTTC.

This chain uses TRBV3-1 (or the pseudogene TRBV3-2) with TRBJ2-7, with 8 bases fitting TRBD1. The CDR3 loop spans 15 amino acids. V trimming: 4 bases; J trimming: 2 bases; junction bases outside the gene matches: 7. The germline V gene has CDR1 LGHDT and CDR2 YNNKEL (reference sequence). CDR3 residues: CASSPGTGATYEQYF. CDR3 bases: TGTGCCAGCAGCCCTGGGACAGGAGCTACCTACGAGCAGTACTTC.

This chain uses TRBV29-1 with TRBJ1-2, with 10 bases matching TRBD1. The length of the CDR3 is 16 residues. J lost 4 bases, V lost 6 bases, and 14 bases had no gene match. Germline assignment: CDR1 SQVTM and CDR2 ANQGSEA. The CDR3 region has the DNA TGCAGCGTATACTTCGGGACAGGGGCCTTAGGCTATGGCTACACCTTC. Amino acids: CSVYFGTGALGYGYTF.

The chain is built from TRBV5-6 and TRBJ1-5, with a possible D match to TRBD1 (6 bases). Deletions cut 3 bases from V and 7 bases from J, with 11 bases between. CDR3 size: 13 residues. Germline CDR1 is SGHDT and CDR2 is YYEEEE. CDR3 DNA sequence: TGTGCCAGCAGCTCGCAGGGGTTACAGCCCCAGCATTTT. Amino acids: CASSSQGLQPQHF. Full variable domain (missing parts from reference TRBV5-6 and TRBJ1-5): DAGVTQSPTHLIKTRGQQVTLRCSPKSGHDTVSWYQQALGQGPQFIFQYYEEEERQRGNFPDRFSGHQFPNYSSELNVNALLLGDSALYLCASSSQGLQPQHFGDGTRLSIL.

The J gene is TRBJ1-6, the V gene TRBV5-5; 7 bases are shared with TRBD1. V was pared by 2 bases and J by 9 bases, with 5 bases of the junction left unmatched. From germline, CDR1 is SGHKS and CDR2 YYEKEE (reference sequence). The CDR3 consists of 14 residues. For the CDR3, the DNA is TGTGCCAGCAGCTTTCCAGGGGGTGGTTCACCCCTCCACTTT. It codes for CASSFPGGGSPLHF.

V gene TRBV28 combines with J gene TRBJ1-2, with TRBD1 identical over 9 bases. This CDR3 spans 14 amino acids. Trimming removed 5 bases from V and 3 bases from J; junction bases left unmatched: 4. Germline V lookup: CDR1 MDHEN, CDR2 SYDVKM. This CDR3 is CASSTGQGYYGYTF. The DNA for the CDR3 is TGTGCCAGCAGTACGGGACAGGGTTACTATGGCTACACCTTC.

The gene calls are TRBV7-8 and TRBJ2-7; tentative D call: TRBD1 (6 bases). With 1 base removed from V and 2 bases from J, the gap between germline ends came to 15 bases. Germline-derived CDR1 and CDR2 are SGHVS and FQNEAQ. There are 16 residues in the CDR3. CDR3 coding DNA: TGTGCCAGCAGCTTAGTTTCTGGGGCAGGGGCCTACGAGCAGTACTTC. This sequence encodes CASSLVSGAGAYEQYF. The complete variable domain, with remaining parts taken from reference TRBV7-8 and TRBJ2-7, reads GAGVSQSPRYKVAKRGQDVALRCDPISGHVSLFWYQQALGQGPEFLTYFQNEAQLDKSGLPSDRFFAERPEGSVSTLKIQRTQQEDSAVYLCASSLVSGAGAYEQYFGPGTRLTVT.

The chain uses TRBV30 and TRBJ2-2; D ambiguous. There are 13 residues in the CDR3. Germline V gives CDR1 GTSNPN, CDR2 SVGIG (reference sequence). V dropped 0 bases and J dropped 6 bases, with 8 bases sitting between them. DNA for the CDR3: TGTGCCTGGAGTGTAATTCCGGCCGGGGAGCTGTTTTTT. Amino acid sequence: CAWSVIPAGELFF.

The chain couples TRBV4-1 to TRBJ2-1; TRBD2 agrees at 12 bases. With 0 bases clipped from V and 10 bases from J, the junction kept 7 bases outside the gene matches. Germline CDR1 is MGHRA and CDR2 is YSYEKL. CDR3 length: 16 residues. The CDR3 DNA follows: TGCGCCAGCAGCCAAGATCCAGGACTAGCGGGGACGGAGCAGTTCTTC. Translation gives CASSQDPGLAGTEQFF.

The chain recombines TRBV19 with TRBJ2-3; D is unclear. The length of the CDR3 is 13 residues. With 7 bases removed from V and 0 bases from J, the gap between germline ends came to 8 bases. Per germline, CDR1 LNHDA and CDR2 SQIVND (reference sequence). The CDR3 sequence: CASNEDSTDTQYF. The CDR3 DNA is TGTGCCAGTAATGAGGATAGCACAGATACGCAGTATTTT. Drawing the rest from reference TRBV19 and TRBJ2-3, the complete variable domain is DGGITQSPKYLFRKEGQNVTLSCEQNLNHDAMYWYRQDPGQGLRLIYYSQIVNDFQKGDIAEGYSVSREKKESFPLTVTSAQKNPTAFYLCASNEDSTDTQYFGPGTRLTVL.

In DNA, the CDR3 is TGTGCCAGCAGCTTTCAGGGTGAGGATGAGCAGTTCTTC. This translates into CASSFQGEDEQFF. The chain recombines TRBV5-4 with TRBJ2-1, with D possibly matching TRBD1 (5 bases). The CDR3 contains 13 residues. The V gene's germline CDR1 is SGHNT and CDR2 YYREEE (reference sequence). Trimming removed 2 bases at V and 8 bases at J, with 11 bases between. Filled out from reference TRBV5-4 and TRBJ2-1, the complete variable domain reads ETGVTQSPTHLIKTRGQQVTLRCSSQSGHNTVSWYQQALGQGPQFIFQYYREEENGRGNFPPRFSGLQFPNYSSELNVNALELDDSALYLCASSFQGEDEQFFGPGTRLTVL.

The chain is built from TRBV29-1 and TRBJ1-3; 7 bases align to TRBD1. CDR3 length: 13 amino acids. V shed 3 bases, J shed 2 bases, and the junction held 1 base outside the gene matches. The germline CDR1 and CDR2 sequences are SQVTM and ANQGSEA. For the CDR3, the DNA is TGCAGCGTTGATACAGGGGCTGGAAACACCATATATTTT. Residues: CSVDTGAGNTIYF.

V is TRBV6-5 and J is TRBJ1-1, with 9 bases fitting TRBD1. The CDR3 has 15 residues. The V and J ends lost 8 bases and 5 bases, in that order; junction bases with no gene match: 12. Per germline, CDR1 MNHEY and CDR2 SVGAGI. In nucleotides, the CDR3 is TGTGCCAGCTGGTCTATAGGGACAGGGAGGACTGAAGCTTTCTTT. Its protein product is CASWSIGTGRTEAFF.

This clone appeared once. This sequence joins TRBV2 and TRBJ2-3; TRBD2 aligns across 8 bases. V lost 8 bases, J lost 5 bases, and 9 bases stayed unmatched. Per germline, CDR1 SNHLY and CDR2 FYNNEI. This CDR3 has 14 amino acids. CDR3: CASLDGGAVDTQYF. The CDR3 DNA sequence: TGTGCCAGCCTAGACGGGGGGGCCGTAGATACGCAGTATTTT.

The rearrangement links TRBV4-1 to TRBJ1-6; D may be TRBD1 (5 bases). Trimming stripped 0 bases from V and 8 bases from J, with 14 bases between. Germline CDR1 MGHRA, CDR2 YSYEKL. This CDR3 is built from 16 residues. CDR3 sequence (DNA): TGCGCCAGCAGCCAAGATAGGGGCAGGCGATATTCACCCCTCCACTTT. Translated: CASSQDRGRRYSPLHF.

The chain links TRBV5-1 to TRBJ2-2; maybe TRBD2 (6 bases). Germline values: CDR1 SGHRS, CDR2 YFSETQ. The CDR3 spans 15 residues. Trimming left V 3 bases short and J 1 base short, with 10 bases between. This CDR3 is CASSWRGQNTGELFF. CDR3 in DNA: TGCGCCAGCAGCTGGAGGGGCCAGAACACCGGGGAGCTGTTTTTT.

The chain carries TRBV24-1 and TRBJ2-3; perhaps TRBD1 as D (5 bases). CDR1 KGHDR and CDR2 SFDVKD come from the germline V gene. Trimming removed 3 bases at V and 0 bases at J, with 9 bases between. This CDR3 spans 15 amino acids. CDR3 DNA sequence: TGTGCCACCAGTGATCGGACATATAGCACAGATACGCAGTATTTT. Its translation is CATSDRTYSTDTQYF.

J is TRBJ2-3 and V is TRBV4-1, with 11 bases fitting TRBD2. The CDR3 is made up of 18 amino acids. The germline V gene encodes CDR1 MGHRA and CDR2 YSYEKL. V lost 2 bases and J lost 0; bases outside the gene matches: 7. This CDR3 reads CASSQIASGGPSTDTQYF. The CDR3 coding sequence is TGCGCCAGCAGCCAAATTGCTAGCGGGGGGCCTAGCACAGATACGCAGTATTTT.

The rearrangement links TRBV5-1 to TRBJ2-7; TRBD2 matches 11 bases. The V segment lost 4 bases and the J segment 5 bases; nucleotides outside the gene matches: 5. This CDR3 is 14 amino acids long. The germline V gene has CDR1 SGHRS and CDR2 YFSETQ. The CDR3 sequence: CASSASGGINEQYF. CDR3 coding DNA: TGCGCCAGCAGCGCTAGCGGGGGGATAAACGAGCAGTACTTC.

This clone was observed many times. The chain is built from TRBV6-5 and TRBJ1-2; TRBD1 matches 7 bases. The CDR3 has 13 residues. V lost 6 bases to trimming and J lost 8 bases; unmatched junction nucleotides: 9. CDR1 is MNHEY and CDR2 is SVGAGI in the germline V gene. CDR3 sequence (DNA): TGTGCCAGCAGCCACGGGGACAGATCGGGCTACACCTTC. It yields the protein CASSHGDRSGYTF.

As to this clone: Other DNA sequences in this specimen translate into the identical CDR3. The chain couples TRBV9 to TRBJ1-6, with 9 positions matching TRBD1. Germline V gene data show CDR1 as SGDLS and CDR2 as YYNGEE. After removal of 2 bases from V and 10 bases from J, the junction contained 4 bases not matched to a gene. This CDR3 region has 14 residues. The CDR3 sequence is CASSVGTGNSPLHF. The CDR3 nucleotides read TGTGCCAGCAGCGTGGGGACAGGGAACTCACCCCTCCACTTT.

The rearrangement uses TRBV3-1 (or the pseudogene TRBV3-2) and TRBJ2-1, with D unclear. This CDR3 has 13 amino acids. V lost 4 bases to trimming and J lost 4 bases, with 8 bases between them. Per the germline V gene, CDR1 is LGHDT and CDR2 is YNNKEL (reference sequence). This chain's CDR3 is CASSPPGYNEQFF. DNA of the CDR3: TGTGCCAGCAGCCCCCCCGGGTACAATGAGCAGTTCTTC.

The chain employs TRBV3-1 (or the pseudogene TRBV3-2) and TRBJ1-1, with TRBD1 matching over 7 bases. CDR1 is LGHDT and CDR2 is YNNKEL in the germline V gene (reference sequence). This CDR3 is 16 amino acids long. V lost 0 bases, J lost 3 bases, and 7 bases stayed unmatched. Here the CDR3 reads CASSQDARGADTEAFF. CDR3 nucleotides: TGTGCCAGCAGCCAAGATGCCAGGGGGGCGGACACTGAAGCTTTCTTT.

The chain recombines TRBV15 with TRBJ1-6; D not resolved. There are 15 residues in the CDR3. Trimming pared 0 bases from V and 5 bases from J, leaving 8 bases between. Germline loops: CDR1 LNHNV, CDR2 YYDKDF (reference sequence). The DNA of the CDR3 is TGTGCCACCAGCAGAGAGCGGCGGAATAATTCACCCCTCCACTTT. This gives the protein CATSRERRNNSPLHF.